These T cell receptor beta chains were read from a single sample in a study of identical twins. Using its own MiXCR run on the 5' RACE reads, TCRdb lists one record per CDR3 protein. In the table there are some 260,000 distinct CDR3 sequences, 11% to 15% of which are singletons. The sample comprised memory (CD45RO+) T cells sorted from blood. These receptor sequences come from a woman younger than 30 in good health. Both conserved end residues are part of each CDR3. A D gene is named only where the DNA matches it firmly. Some rows mark clone size as missing; the rest say once, few, many or name a class of expanded clone.

cdr3_length,d_call,clone_size,v_call,j_call,cdr3_aa,cdr3_nt
15,TRBD2,.,TRBV19,TRBJ2-1,CASGRVTSGSNEQFF,TGTGCCAGTGGCCGGGTGACTAGCGGGAGCAATGAGCAGTTCTTC
11,.,.,TRBV20-1,TRBJ2-2,CSAVNTGELFF,TGCAGTGCGGTGAACACCGGGGAGCTGTTTTTT
14,.,.,TRBV6-5,TRBJ2-4,CASSSRLAKNIQYF,TGTGCCAGCAGTTCCAGGTTAGCCAAAAACATTCAGTACTTC
14,TRBD2,.,TRBV6-1,TRBJ2-7,CASSKGTSSYEQYF,TGTGCCAGCAGTAAGGGGACTAGTTCCTACGAGCAGTACTTC
13,.,many,TRBV12-3/TRBV12-4,TRBJ2-7,CASSWQGSYEQYF,TGTGCCAGCAGTTGGCAGGGTTCTTACGAGCAGTACTTC
13,.,many,TRBV6-2/TRBV6-3,TRBJ2-2,CASMGRNTGELFF,TGTGCCAGCATGGGCAGAAACACCGGGGAGCTGTTTTTT
14,TRBD1,.,TRBV3-1,TRBJ1-4,CASSPTGYREKLFF,TGTGCCAGCAGCCCGACAGGGTATCGGGAAAAACTGTTTTTT
15,TRBD1,.,TRBV7-9,TRBJ2-2,CASSLTGAYTGELFF,TGTGCCAGCAGCTTAACAGGGGCCTACACCGGGGAGCTGTTTTTT
12,.,.,TRBV28,TRBJ1-1,CASRPGSTEAFF,TGTGCCAGCAGACCTGGGAGCACTGAAGCTTTCTTT
14,TRBD2,.,TRBV7-2,TRBJ2-3,CASRVGRSTDTQYF,TGTGCCAGCAGAGTCGGGAGGTCCACAGATACGCAGTATTTT
12,.,many,TRBV7-8,TRBJ2-5,CASTGTYETQYF,TGTGCCAGCACCGGGACTTATGAGACCCAGTACTTC
14,TRBD1,few,TRBV11-3,TRBJ1-1,CASSRRDRATEAFF,TGTGCCAGCAGCCGGCGGGACAGGGCCACTGAAGCTTTCTTT
12,TRBD1,.,TRBV6-6,TRBJ1-1,CASRLQGAEAFF,TGTGCCAGCAGGCTCCAGGGGGCGGAAGCTTTCTTT
13,TRBD1,.,TRBV10-2,TRBJ2-1,CASSRDRGIEQFF,TGCGCCAGCAGCAGAGACAGGGGGATTGAGCAGTTCTTC
15,TRBD1,.,TRBV9,TRBJ1-1,CASSVDLRDRAQAFF,TGTGCCAGCAGCGTAGACTTAAGGGACAGAGCTCAAGCTTTCTTT
16,TRBD1,many,TRBV5-1,TRBJ2-7,CASSLVQGAISYEQYF,TGCGCCAGCAGCTTGGTACAGGGGGCGATTAGCTACGAGCAGTACTTC
13,TRBD1,many,TRBV7-2,TRBJ1-6,CASSPADRGPLHF,TGTGCCAGCAGCCCAGCTGACAGGGGACCCCTCCACTTT
15,TRBD2,few,TRBV9,TRBJ2-2,CASSLRGGDTGELFF,TGTGCCAGCAGCCTTCGGGGGGGTGACACCGGGGAGCTGTTTTTT
14,.,many,TRBV4-3,TRBJ2-4,CASSRGLAKNIQYF,TGCGCCAGCAGCCGAGGACTAGCCAAAAACATTCAGTACTTC
15,TRBD2,many,TRBV29-1,TRBJ2-1,CSVGGLAGRHNEQFF,TGCAGCGTGGGAGGACTAGCGGGACGGCACAATGAGCAGTTCTTC
15,.,.,TRBV6-1,TRBJ1-6,CASSPSSQAGSPLHF,TGTGCCAGCAGCCCCAGCTCGCAGGCCGGTTCACCCCTCCACTTT
16,.,few,TRBV30,TRBJ2-2,CAWRPFGTEVTGELFF,TGTGCCTGGAGACCTTTTGGGACCGAAGTTACCGGGGAGCTGTTTTTT
16,TRBD2,many,TRBV6-1,TRBJ2-1,CASRGLTSGSYNEQFF,TGTGCCAGCAGGGGACTTACTAGCGGGAGCTACAATGAGCAGTTCTTC
14,.,many,TRBV3-1,TRBJ1-5,CASSQYRSNQPQHF,TGTGCCAGCAGCCAATACAGATCAAATCAGCCCCAGCATTTT
13,.,.,TRBV7-2,TRBJ1-3,CASSSTVGNTIYF,TGTGCCAGCAGCTCGACGGTGGGAAACACCATATATTTT
11,.,many,TRBV20-1,TRBJ2-1,CSARETTEQFF,TGCAGTGCTAGAGAGACTACTGAGCAGTTCTTC
13,.,.,TRBV6-1,TRBJ1-5,CASSPREIEPQHF,TGTGCCAGCAGTCCTAGGGAAATTGAGCCCCAGCATTTT
16,.,.,TRBV6-5,TRBJ2-7,CASSYGITATGYEQYF,TGTGCCAGCAGTTATGGTATCACAGCCACTGGGTACGAGCAGTACTTC
14,.,few,TRBV3-1,TRBJ2-7,CASSQDLEPDEQYF,TGTGCCAGCAGCCAAGATTTGGAGCCCGACGAGCAGTACTTC
15,TRBD1,few,TRBV5-1,TRBJ2-3,CASGKGDRGTDTQYF,TGCGCCAGCGGGAAGGGTGACAGGGGAACAGATACGCAGTATTTT
16,.,.,TRBV5-1,TRBJ2-7,CASSMHGNKGAYEQYF,TGCGCCAGCAGCATGCATGGCAACAAAGGGGCCTACGAGCAGTACTTC
13,.,few,TRBV20-1,TRBJ2-7,CSARGGNPYEQYF,TGCAGTGCTAGAGGCGGGAACCCCTACGAGCAGTACTTC